Listed below are T cell receptor beta chains from one sample, sequenced in a study of cytomegalovirus exposure and HLA in healthy donors. The table came from immunoSEQ multiplex PCR; TCRdb's copy has only in-frame clones and leaves some out. Altogether 150,000 to 200,000 clones are present, 77% being singletons, with the ten largest covering 1.5% to 2%. Input material: PBMCs. These receptors were obtained from a woman under 40 in good health and CMV-seronegative. Each CDR3 is given without its conserved first and last residue. A D gene is named only where the DNA matches it firmly.

v_gene: TRBV16
d_gene: TRBD1
j_gene: TRBJ1-2
CDR3aa: ASSHARVPGQGGSNYGYT

v_gene: TRBV15
d_gene: NA
j_gene: TRBJ1-1
CDR3aa: ATSRAPGFSTEAF

v_gene: TRBV28
d_gene: NA
j_gene: TRBJ1-1
CDR3aa: ASSTHRNTEAF

v_gene: TRBV7-8
d_gene: NA
j_gene: TRBJ1-6
CDR3aa: ASSSGAGSGYSPLH

v_gene: TRBV27
d_gene: TRBD1
j_gene: TRBJ1-5
CDR3aa: ASSFQGQSNQPQH

v_gene: TRBV11-3
d_gene: NA
j_gene: TRBJ2-1
CDR3aa: ASSLDSGFDEQF

v_gene: TRBV9
d_gene: TRBD1
j_gene: TRBJ1-1
CDR3aa: ASSVEGGPEAF

v_gene: TRBV7-8
d_gene: TRBD2
j_gene: TRBJ2-7
CDR3aa: ASSPILAGKGEQY

v_gene: TRBV5-1
d_gene: TRBD1
j_gene: TRBJ1-2
CDR3aa: ASSSVYQGAASYGYP

v_gene: TRBV27
d_gene: NA
j_gene: TRBJ2-7
CDR3aa: ASSATVAYEQY

v_gene: TRBV5-1
d_gene: TRBD2
j_gene: TRBJ2-1
CDR3aa: ASSLGLADYNEQF

v_gene: TRBV10-1
d_gene: NA
j_gene: TRBJ1-1
CDR3aa: ASSFGGDTEAF

v_gene: TRBV4-2
d_gene: NA
j_gene: TRBJ1-2
CDR3aa: ASSPRTEANYGYT

v_gene: TRBV18
d_gene: NA
j_gene: TRBJ2-5
CDR3aa: ASSPRQETQY

v_gene: TRBV30
d_gene: TRBD2
j_gene: TRBJ2-5
CDR3aa: ASTSLAGTKETQY

v_gene: TRBV5-6
d_gene: NA
j_gene: TRBJ1-1
CDR3aa: ASSLDRGGFTEAF

v_gene: TRBV14
d_gene: NA
j_gene: TRBJ1-1
CDR3aa: ASSQARSGRWNTEAF

v_gene: TRBV7-9
d_gene: NA
j_gene: TRBJ2-5
CDR3aa: ASSPTPRGETQY

v_gene: TRBV6-5
d_gene: NA
j_gene: TRBJ2-6
CDR3aa: ASRSGANVLT

v_gene: TRBV7-6
d_gene: NA
j_gene: TRBJ2-3
CDR3aa: ASSLEAVRTDTQY

v_gene: TRBV27
d_gene: TRBD1
j_gene: TRBJ1-1
CDR3aa: ASSLSDRGLEAF

v_gene: TRBV15
d_gene: NA
j_gene: TRBJ1-1
CDR3aa: ATSRVGGTDEAF

v_gene: TRBV27
d_gene: TRBD1
j_gene: TRBJ2-2
CDR3aa: ASSPDRGTGELF

v_gene: TRBV7-2
d_gene: TRBD1
j_gene: TRBJ1-2
CDR3aa: ASSSPGQSTRGYT

v_gene: TRBV5-1
d_gene: NA
j_gene: TRBJ1-1
CDR3aa: ASSRDTNTEAF

v_gene: TRBV4-1
d_gene: TRBD1
j_gene: TRBJ1-1
CDR3aa: ASSHGTGGAWTEAF

v_gene: TRBV23-1
d_gene: TRBD2
j_gene: TRBJ2-1
CDR3aa: ASGLAGAYNEQF

v_gene: TRBV29-1
d_gene: NA
j_gene: TRBJ1-2
CDR3aa: SALGGGYGYT

v_gene: TRBV29-1
d_gene: NA
j_gene: TRBJ1-1
CDR3aa: SVEDLRVGSEAF

v_gene: TRBV5-4
d_gene: TRBD2
j_gene: TRBJ2-3
CDR3aa: ASSRAGGTDTQY

v_gene: TRBV9
d_gene: TRBD2
j_gene: TRBJ2-2
CDR3aa: ASSFRTSGGPGTGELF

v_gene: TRBV7-9
d_gene: NA
j_gene: TRBJ2-1
CDR3aa: ASSPTLGSSYNEQF

v_gene: TRBV6-1
d_gene: NA
j_gene: TRBJ1-5
CDR3aa: ASSEAGPQPQH

v_gene: TRBV14
d_gene: NA
j_gene: TRBJ1-3
CDR3aa: ASSQEDKSVHVSGNTIY

v_gene: TRBV27
d_gene: NA
j_gene: TRBJ2-7
CDR3aa: ASSWAVTYEQY

v_gene: TRBV9
d_gene: NA
j_gene: TRBJ1-5
CDR3aa: ASSLPTDGGMVH

v_gene: TRBV10-3
d_gene: TRBD2
j_gene: TRBJ2-3
CDR3aa: AISERSGVITDTQY

v_gene: TRBV13
d_gene: TRBD1
j_gene: TRBJ1-1
CDR3aa: ASSPLGDRGFANTEAF

v_gene: TRBV10-3
d_gene: TRBD2
j_gene: TRBJ2-4
CDR3aa: AISEKRSGDHIQY

v_gene: TRBV29-1
d_gene: TRBD1
j_gene: TRBJ1-2
CDR3aa: SGGTANYGYT

v_gene: TRBV5-4
d_gene: TRBD1
j_gene: TRBJ2-7
CDR3aa: ASSKRPGQGSGEQY

v_gene: TRBV13
d_gene: NA
j_gene: TRBJ1-1
CDR3aa: ASSARTVTTEAF

v_gene: TRBV29-1
d_gene: TRBD1
j_gene: TRBJ1-2
CDR3aa: SVRDSTNYGYT

v_gene: TRBV7-2
d_gene: NA
j_gene: TRBJ1-6
CDR3aa: ASSLFGVRSYNSPLH

v_gene: TRBV9
d_gene: TRBD2
j_gene: TRBJ2-7
CDR3aa: ASSPSGSGYEQY

v_gene: TRBV6-5
d_gene: NA
j_gene: TRBJ1-5
CDR3aa: ASSYRDRMQPQH

v_gene: TRBV10-3
d_gene: TRBD2
j_gene: TRBJ2-5
CDR3aa: ATSTQIAGGGKTQY

v_gene: TRBV5-1
d_gene: NA
j_gene: TRBJ2-3
CDR3aa: ASSSRFTDTQY

v_gene: TRBV7-9
d_gene: NA
j_gene: TRBJ1-4
CDR3aa: ASSLNGLAVNEKLF

v_gene: TRBV7-7
d_gene: TRBD1
j_gene: TRBJ2-1
CDR3aa: ASSRDRVNEQF

v_gene: TRBV29-1
d_gene: NA
j_gene: TRBJ1-2
CDR3aa: SVEDLGQDYNGYGYT

v_gene: TRBV27
d_gene: NA
j_gene: TRBJ1-6
CDR3aa: ASSFSGANSPLH

v_gene: TRBV28
d_gene: NA
j_gene: TRBJ1-1
CDR3aa: ASSLSRMNTEAF

v_gene: TRBV30
d_gene: NA
j_gene: TRBJ2-7
CDR3aa: AWSVLTGHFYEQY

v_gene: TRBV5-1
d_gene: TRBD1
j_gene: TRBJ1-1
CDR3aa: ASSAWDSTNTEAF